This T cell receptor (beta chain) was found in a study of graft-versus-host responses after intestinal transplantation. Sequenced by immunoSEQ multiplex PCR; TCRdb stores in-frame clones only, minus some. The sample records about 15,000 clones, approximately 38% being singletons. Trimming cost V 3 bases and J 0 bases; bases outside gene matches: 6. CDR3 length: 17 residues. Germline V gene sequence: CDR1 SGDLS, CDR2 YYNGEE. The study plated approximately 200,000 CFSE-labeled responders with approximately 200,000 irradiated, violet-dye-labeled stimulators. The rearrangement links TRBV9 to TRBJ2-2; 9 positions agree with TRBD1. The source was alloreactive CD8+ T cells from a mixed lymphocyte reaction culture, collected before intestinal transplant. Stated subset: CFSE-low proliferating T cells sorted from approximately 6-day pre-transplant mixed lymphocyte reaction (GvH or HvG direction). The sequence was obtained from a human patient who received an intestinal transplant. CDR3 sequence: CASSETRDRANTGELFF. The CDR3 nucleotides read TGTGCCAGCAGCGAGACTCGGGACAGGGCGAACACCGGGGAGCTGTTTTTT.